Each of the 13 T cell receptor beta chains below was sequenced from the same sample in a study of blood T cell repertoires in COVID-19. Sequenced by immunoSEQ multiplex PCR; TCRdb stores in-frame clones only, minus some. Among around 37,000 clones listed, about nine tenths were seen once. The material sequenced was peripheral blood. Receptors originate from a man aged 50 to 60 with active or convalescent COVID-19.

V gene TRBV9 combines with J gene TRBJ2-1; 11 bases are a match to TRBD2. The CDR3 loop spans 18 amino acids. Germline V gene data show CDR1 as SGDLS and CDR2 as YYNGEE. V lost 4 bases and J lost 6; bases outside the gene matches: 15. The CDR3: CASSPYDTSGGSGNEQFF. The CDR3 region has the DNA TGTGCCAGCAGCCCATACGATACTAGCGGGGGATCAGGCAATGAGCAGTTCTTC.

In this sample, this clone turned up once. This sequence joins TRBV28 and TRBJ1-5, with TRBD1 matching 12 bases. With V trimmed by 5 bases and J by 3 bases, 14 bases remained unmatched. There are 19 residues in the CDR3. CDR1 and CDR2 (germline): MDHEN, SYDVKM. CDR3 residues: CASSPPGTGGNYDNQPQHF. In DNA form, the CDR3 reads TGTGCCAGCAGTCCTCCCGGGACAGGGGGCAACTACGACAATCAGCCCCAGCATTTT.

The gene calls are TRBV3-1 (or the pseudogene TRBV3-2) and TRBJ1-2; D may be TRBD1 (6 bases). V was shortened by 3 bases and J by 2 bases, with 10 bases between the two germline ends. CDR3 length: 14 amino acids. Germline lookup yields CDR1 LGHDT and CDR2 YNNKEL (reference sequence). CDR3 in DNA: TGTGCCAGCAGCCATCTGAGGGGGAACTATGGCTACACCTTC. Its protein is CASSHLRGNYGYTF.

The rearrangement links TRBV13 to TRBJ2-2; 7 bases agree with TRBD1. CDR1 PRHDT and CDR2 FYEKMQ come from the germline V gene (reference sequence). This CDR3 comprises 17 residues. V lost 0 bases and J lost 1; bases outside the gene matches: 5. CDR3 coding DNA: TGTGCCAGCAGCTTAGGTCCCCGGACAGGGAACACCGGGGAGCTGTTTTTT. Protein product: CASSLGPRTGNTGELFF. Full variable domain (remainder filled in from reference TRBV13 and TRBJ2-2): AAGVIQSPRHLIKEKRETATLKCYPIPRHDTVYWYQQGPGQDPQFLISFYEKMQSDKGSIPDRFSAQQFSDYHSELNMSSLELGDSALYFCASSLGPRTGNTGELFFGEGSRLTVL.

This clone was seen once. This chain uses TRBV27 with TRBJ2-7; the match to TRBD2 covers 15 bases. CDR1 and CDR2 (germline): MNHEY, SMNVEV (reference sequence). This CDR3 comprises 18 residues. With 2 bases clipped from V and 2 bases from J, the junction kept 7 bases outside the gene matches. CDR3 protein: CASSLRPGLAGGTYEQYF. CDR3 in DNA: TGTGCCAGCAGTTTACGTCCGGGACTAGCGGGAGGTACCTACGAGCAGTACTTC.

V usage is TRBV14 and J usage is TRBJ2-7; D is perhaps TRBD2 (5 bases). The CDR3 contains 16 residues. With 5 bases removed from V and 2 bases from J, the gap between germline ends came to 19 bases. Germline CDR1 is SGHDN and CDR2 is FVKESK. CDR3 nucleotides: TGTGCCAGCAGCGGAACCGGCGAGGGAAGCACCTACGAGCAGTACTTC. Translation: CASSGTGEGSTYEQYF. The whole variable domain, filled in from reference TRBV14 and TRBJ2-7, reads EAGVTQFPSHSVIEKGQTVTLRCDPISGHDNLYWYRRVMGKEIKFLLHFVKESKQDESGMPNNRFLAERTGGTYSTLKVQPAELEDSGVYFCASSGTGEGSTYEQYFGPGTRLTVT.

The rearrangement joins TRBV7-2 to TRBJ2-7; TRBD2 matches at 10 bases. Unmatched junction bases numbered 4, after V lost 4 bases and J lost 1 base. Looked up from germline, CDR1 is SGHTA and CDR2 is FQGNSA. This CDR3 is built from 15 residues. CDR3 sequence: CASSSASGSSYEQYF. DNA of the CDR3: TGTGCCAGCAGCTCCGCTAGCGGGAGTTCCTACGAGCAGTACTTC. The full variable domain, in which reference TRBV7-2 and TRBJ2-7 provide the parts outside the CDR3, is GAGVSQSPSNKVTEKGKDVELRCDPISGHTALYWYRQSLGQGLEFLIYFQGNSAPDKSGLPSDRFSAERTGGSVSTLTIQRTQQEDSAVYLCASSSASGSSYEQYFGPGTRLTVT.

This clone was seen just once. V is TRBV11-2 and J is TRBJ2-4; a possible D gene is TRBD2 (6 bases). This CDR3 has 13 amino acids. V lost 5 bases to trimming and J lost 8 bases, with 13 bases between them. Germline-derived CDR1 and CDR2 are SGHAT and FQNNGV. The CDR3 here is CASSNYGGYIQYF. The CDR3 region has the DNA TGTGCCAGCAGCAATTACGGGGGTTACATTCAGTACTTC. Full variable domain (remainder filled in from reference TRBV11-2 and TRBJ2-4): EAGVAQSPRYKIIEKRQSVAFWCNPISGHATLYWYQQILGQGPKLLIQFQNNGVVDDSQLPKDRFSAERLKGVDSTLKIQPAKLEDSAVYLCASSNYGGYIQYFGAGTRLSVL.

This clone has just a few counts. V is TRBV19 and J is TRBJ2-2, with a possible D match to TRBD2 (6 bases). The CDR3 runs to 17 residues. Trimming shortened V by 1 base and J by 4 bases, and 16 bases separated the two germline ends. CDR1 is LNHDA, CDR2 SQIVND, per germline (reference sequence). The CDR3 protein is CASSIVASVLVTGELFF. As DNA, the CDR3 is TGTGCCAGTAGTATAGTGGCTAGCGTCCTGGTCACCGGGGAGCTGTTTTTT.

J is TRBJ2-2 and V is TRBV28; the match to TRBD2 covers 13 bases. From germline, CDR1 is MDHEN and CDR2 SYDVKM. The CDR3 runs to 20 residues. V gave up 4 bases and J gave up 4 bases; unmatched junction bases: 15. The CDR3 loop reads CASSSHNTGLAGEFTGELFF. CDR3 nucleotide sequence: TGTGCCAGCAGTTCTCATAACACTGGACTAGCGGGAGAGTTCACCGGGGAGCTGTTTTTT.

The genes are TRBV6-6 and TRBJ1-6; possible D gene TRBD1, 6 bases. Germline V gene sequence: CDR1 MNHNY, CDR2 SVGAGI (reference sequence). This CDR3 is built from 18 residues. The V gene lost 5 bases and the J gene lost 5 bases, with 22 bases spanning the gap. In DNA, the CDR3 is TGTGCCAGCAGTCTCGTCCGCTCGGGCAGGGGAAATAATTCACCCCTCCACTTT. Translation gives CASSLVRSGRGNNSPLHF.

The V call is TRBV5-1, the J call TRBJ2-1; TRBD2 is a possible D gene (6 bases). Germline V lookup: CDR1 SGHRS, CDR2 YFSETQ. This CDR3 has 17 amino acids. Trimming pared 0 bases from V and 4 bases from J, leaving 17 bases between. The CDR3 DNA sequence: TGCGCCAGCAGCTTGGACAGAGGGAGGTATGGGTACAATGAGCAGTTCTTC. This encodes CASSLDRGRYGYNEQFF.

The chain has TRBV7-2 and TRBJ2-4, with D possibly matching TRBD1 (6 bases). With 8 bases removed from V and 7 bases from J, the gap between germline ends came to 12 bases. CDR1 and CDR2 from the germline V gene are SGHTA and FQGNSA. The CDR3 length is 12 residues. CDR3: CASGGSYNIQYF. The CDR3 DNA sequence: TGTGCCAGCGGGGGCTCGTATAACATTCAGTACTTC.